This entry is about one T cell receptor (beta chain). These data come from a study of T-cell memory formation after mild COVID-19. In the study overall: Each donor largely had its own TCR clusters.

After 5'RACE with constant-segment primers, TCR alpha and TCR beta cDNA libraries carrying sample barcodes and UMIs were obtained. TCRdb fed the 5' RACE reads into MiXCR, producing one record per CDR3 protein. The data contain approximately 65,000 distinct CDR3 sequences, 16% of them singletons. The length of the CDR3 is 18 residues. Germline lookup yields CDR1 LGHNA and CDR2 YSLEER. V dropped 4 bases and J dropped 0 bases, with 16 bases sitting between them. Input material: PBMCs or a T cell subset sorted from them (not recorded which). The source is an adult woman who had mild COVID-19 (a few samples of this study predate the infection). Cell type and time point are not known. The chain is built from TRBV4-3 and TRBJ2-6, with D tentatively TRBD1 (6 bases). For the CDR3, the DNA is TGCGCCAGCAGCCCATGGGGGCAGGGGAGCTCTGGGGCCAACGTCCTGACTTTC. Encoded protein: CASSPWGQGSSGANVLTF.